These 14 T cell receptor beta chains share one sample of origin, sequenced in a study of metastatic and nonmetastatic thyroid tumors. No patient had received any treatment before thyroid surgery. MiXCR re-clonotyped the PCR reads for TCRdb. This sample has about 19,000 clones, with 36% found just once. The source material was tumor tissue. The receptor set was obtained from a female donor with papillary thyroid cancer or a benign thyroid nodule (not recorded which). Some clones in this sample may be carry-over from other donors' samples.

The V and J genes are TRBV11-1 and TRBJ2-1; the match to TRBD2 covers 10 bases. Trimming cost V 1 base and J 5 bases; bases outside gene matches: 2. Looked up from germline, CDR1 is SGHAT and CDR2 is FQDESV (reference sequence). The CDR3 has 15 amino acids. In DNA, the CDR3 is TGTGCCAGCAGCTTAGGCCTAGCGGGAGACAATGAGCAGTTCTTC. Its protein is CASSLGLAGDNEQFF.

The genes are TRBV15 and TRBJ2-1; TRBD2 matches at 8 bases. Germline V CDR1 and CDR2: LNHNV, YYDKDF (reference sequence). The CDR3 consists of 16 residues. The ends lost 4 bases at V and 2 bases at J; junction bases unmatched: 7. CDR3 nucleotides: TGTGCCACCAGCAATCCGGGGGGGCGCACCTACAATGAGCAGTTCTTC. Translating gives CATSNPGGRTYNEQFF.

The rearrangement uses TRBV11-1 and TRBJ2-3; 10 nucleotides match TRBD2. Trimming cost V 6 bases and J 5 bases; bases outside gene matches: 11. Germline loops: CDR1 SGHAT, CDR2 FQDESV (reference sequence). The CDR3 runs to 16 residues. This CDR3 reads CASSPTSGKYKDTQYF. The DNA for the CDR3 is TGTGCCAGCAGTCCTACTAGCGGGAAATATAAAGATACGCAGTATTTT.

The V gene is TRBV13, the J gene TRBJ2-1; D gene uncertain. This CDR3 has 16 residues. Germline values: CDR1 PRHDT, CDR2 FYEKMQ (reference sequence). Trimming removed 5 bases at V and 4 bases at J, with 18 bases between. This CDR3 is CASSLGAISWYNEQFF. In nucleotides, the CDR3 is TGTGCCAGCAGCCTTGGCGCCATTTCGTGGTACAATGAGCAGTTCTTC.

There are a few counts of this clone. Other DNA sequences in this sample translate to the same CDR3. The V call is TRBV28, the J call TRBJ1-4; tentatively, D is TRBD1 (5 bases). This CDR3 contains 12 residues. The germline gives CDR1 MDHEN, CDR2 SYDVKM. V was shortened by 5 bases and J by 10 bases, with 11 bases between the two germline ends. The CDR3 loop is CASSPPRGKLFF. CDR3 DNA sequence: TGTGCCAGCAGTCCGCCGAGGGGAAAACTGTTTTTT.

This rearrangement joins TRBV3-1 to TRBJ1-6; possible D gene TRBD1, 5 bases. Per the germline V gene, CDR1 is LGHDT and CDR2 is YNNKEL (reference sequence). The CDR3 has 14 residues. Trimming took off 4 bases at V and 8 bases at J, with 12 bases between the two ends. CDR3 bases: TGTGCCAGCAGCCTGCCGGGGGGGTATTCACCCCTCCACTTT. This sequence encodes CASSLPGGYSPLHF.

This CDR3 reads CASSYSAGNYGYTF. CDR3 in DNA: TGTGCCAGCAGTTACTCAGCGGGAAACTATGGCTACACCTTC. This rearrangement joins TRBV6-2 or TRBV6-3 to TRBJ1-2; D ambiguous. Trimming shortened V by 0 bases and J by 2 bases, and 7 bases separated the two germline ends. This CDR3 is built from 14 residues. CDR1 MNHEY and CDR2 SVGEGT come from the germline V gene.

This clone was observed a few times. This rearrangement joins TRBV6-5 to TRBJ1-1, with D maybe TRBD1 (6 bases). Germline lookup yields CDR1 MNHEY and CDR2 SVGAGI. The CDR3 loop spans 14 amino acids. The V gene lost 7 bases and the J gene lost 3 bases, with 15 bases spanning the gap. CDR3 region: CASILTGGYTEAFF. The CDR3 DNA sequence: TGTGCCAGCATTTTGACAGGAGGGTACACTGAAGCTTTCTTT.

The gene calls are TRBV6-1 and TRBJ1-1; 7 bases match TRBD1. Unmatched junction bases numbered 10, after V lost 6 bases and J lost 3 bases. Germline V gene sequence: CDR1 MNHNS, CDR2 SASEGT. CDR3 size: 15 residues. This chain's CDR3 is CASSPPTGLDTEAFF. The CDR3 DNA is TGTGCCAGCAGCCCCCCGACAGGGTTAGACACTGAAGCTTTCTTT.

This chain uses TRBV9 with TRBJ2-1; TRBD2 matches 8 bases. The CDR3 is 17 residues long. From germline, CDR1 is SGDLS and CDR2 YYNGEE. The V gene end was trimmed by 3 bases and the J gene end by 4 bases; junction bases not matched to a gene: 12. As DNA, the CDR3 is TGTGCCAGCAGCGCGTTTGGCGGGAGGCAGTTGTACAATGAGCAGTTCTTC. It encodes CASSAFGGRQLYNEQFF.

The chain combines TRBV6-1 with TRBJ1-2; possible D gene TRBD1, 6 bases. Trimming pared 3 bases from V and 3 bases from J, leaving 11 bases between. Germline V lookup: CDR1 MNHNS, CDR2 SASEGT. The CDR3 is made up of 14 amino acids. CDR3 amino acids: CASSEAGAYYGYTF. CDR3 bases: TGTGCCAGCAGTGAGGCAGGGGCCTACTATGGCTACACCTTC.

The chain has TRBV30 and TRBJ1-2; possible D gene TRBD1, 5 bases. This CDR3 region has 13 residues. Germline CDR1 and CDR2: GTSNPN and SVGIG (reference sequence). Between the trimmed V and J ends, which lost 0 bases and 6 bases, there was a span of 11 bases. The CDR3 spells CAWSVGHWDGYTF. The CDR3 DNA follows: TGTGCCTGGAGTGTAGGACATTGGGATGGCTACACCTTC.

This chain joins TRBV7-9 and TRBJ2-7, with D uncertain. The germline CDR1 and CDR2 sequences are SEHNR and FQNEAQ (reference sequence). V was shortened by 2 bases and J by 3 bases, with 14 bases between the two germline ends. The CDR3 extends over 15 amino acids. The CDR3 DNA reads TGTGCCAGCAGCTTATCCGGGCAGACCTTCTACGAGCAGTACTTC. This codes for CASSLSGQTFYEQYF.

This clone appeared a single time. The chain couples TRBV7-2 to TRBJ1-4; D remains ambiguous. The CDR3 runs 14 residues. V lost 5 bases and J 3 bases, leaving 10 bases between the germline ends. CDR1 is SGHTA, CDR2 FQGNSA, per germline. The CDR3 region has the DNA TGTGCCAGCAGCCACGACAAGTCTAATGAAAAACTGTTTTTT. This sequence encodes CASSHDKSNEKLFF.